The 18 T cell receptor beta chains given below trace back to one sample, sequenced in a study of T-cell memory formation after mild COVID-19 (dated by TCRdb to about 2021). The protocol used for the library was 5' RACE. Sequenced on an Illumina NovaSeq 6000. TCRdb's own reprocessing of the public reads used fastp at Q25 and MiXCR and kept productive beta chains. Rows with one shared CDR3 protein collapse into an entry with the most common genes and DNA. For this sample the table gives hundreds of thousands of distinct CDR3 sequences, of which approximately 15% were detected only once. The ten most abundant clones make up 22% of the sample. What was sequenced was PBMCs or a T cell subset sorted from them (not recorded which). Receptors originate from a man between 18 and 35 years old who had mild COVID-19 (a few samples of this study predate the infection). The sample titles of this study are shuffled in the database, so cell type and time point are left out; the donor was told from shared clones.

On this clonotype itself: The conserved final phenylalanine or tryptophan is absent from the CDR3, which likely points to a read error. It is unclear where the CDR3 begins or ends on the DNA, so no DNA is shown, and the CDR3 is as TCRdb lists it. The chain is built from TRBV11-2 and TRBJ1-1; the DNA was not used to check the table's D call, TRBD1. Per germline, CDR1 SGHAT and CDR2 FQNNGV. The CDR3 extends over 12 residues, inclusive of both ends. The CDR3 sequence: CASSSQDFMTGL.

This chain links TRBV4-2 with TRBJ2-1; D gene ambiguous. Trimming removed 10 bases at V and 6 bases at J, with 19 bases between. The CDR3 covers 14 residues. Germline loops: CDR1 LGHNA, CDR2 YNFKEQ. The CDR3 here is CATGTQFVANEQFF. The CDR3 DNA follows: TGTGCCACCGGAACCCAATTTGTTGCCAATGAGCAGTTCTTC.

This clonotype was detected a few times. The J gene is TRBJ1-1, the V gene TRBV28, with TRBD1 matching 9 bases. The V gene's germline CDR1 is MDHEN and CDR2 SYDVKM. V trimming: 8 bases; J trimming: 4 bases; junction bases outside the gene matches: 11. The CDR3 covers 15 residues. The CDR3 nucleotides read TGTGCCAGCCCCCCCCCCGGGACAGGGCGCACTGAAGCTTTCTTT. It yields the protein CASPPPGTGRTEAFF.

This clonotype was seen more than once but under ten times. The rearrangement uses TRBV11-2 and TRBJ2-5; D is possibly TRBD1 or TRBD2 (5 bases each). Germline V gene sequence: CDR1 SGHAT, CDR2 FQNNGV. The CDR3 runs 15 residues. The V and J ends lost 4 bases and 4 bases respectively, with 16 bases between them. In nucleotides, the CDR3 is TGTGCCAGCAGCTGGGGAAGCTCCGGGGCAGAGACCCAGTACTTC. Translated: CASSWGSSGAETQYF.

J is TRBJ2-3 and V is TRBV5-1; 8 bases match TRBD1. The ends lost 3 bases at V and 2 bases at J; junction bases unmatched: 8. The length of the CDR3 is 16 residues. Per the germline V gene, CDR1 is SGHRS and CDR2 is YFSETQ. CDR3 sequence reads: CASSSGDRTFTDTQYF. In nucleotides, the CDR3 is TGCGCCAGCAGCTCTGGGGACAGGACTTTCACAGATACGCAGTATTTT.

The V call is TRBV9, the J call TRBJ2-3, with 11 bases lining up with TRBD2. CDR3 length: 16 amino acids. CDR1 SGDLS and CDR2 YYNGEE come from the germline V gene. The J segment lost 4 bases and the V segment lost 3 bases, leaving 7 bases of the junction unmatched. CDR3 DNA: TGTGCCAGCAGCGGAAGTAGCGGGGGGGCGGCAGATACGCAGTATTTT. It encodes CASSGSSGGAADTQYF.

This clonotype was detected ten times or more. The rearrangement uses TRBV12-3 or TRBV12-4 and TRBJ1-2; D remains unclear. Trimming left V 5 bases short and J 2 bases short, with 9 bases between. The CDR3 spans 13 residues. The CDR3 bases are TGTGCCAGCAGTCCTAGTCCCAACTATGGCTACACCTTC. It codes for CASSPSPNYGYTF.

This clonotype was recorded a few times. This chain uses TRBV7-7 with TRBJ1-4, with D maybe TRBD1 (5 bases). Germline CDR1 SSHAT, CDR2 FNYEAQ (reference sequence). V lost 5 bases and J lost 6, with 10 bases in between. The CDR3 sequence is 13 residues long. DNA for the CDR3: TGTGCCAGCAGCCCGGGACGGGATGAAAAACTGTTTTTT. Amino acids: CASSPGRDEKLFF.

This clonotype has a count of ten or more. The rearrangement uses TRBV7-2 and TRBJ2-1; 12 positions match TRBD2. Germline V gene lookup returns CDR1 SGHTA and CDR2 FQGNSA. The V gene end was trimmed by 5 bases and the J gene end by 9 bases; junction bases not matched to a gene: 8. This CDR3 comprises 15 residues. The CDR3 spells CASSAELAGGGEQFF. The DNA of the CDR3 is TGTGCCAGCAGCGCCGAACTAGCGGGGGGTGGTGAGCAGTTCTTC.

To note about this clonotype: This clone may be a read error of a much larger clone one base away. This chain joins TRBV6-2 or TRBV6-3 and TRBJ2-3, with D tentatively TRBD1 or TRBD2 (5 bases each). The CDR3 is 15 amino acids. V gave up 6 bases and J gave up 3 bases, with 16 bases separating them. Germline lookup yields CDR1 MNHEY and CDR2 SVGEGT. CDR3 protein: CASSWVREYTDTQYF. CDR3 bases: TGTGCCAGCAGCTGGGTCAGGGAGTATACAGATACGCAGTATTTT.

This clonotype was found many times. The rearrangement uses TRBV29-1 and TRBJ2-5, with a possible D match to TRBD1 (5 bases). V was pared by 5 bases and J by 2 bases, with 6 bases between. Germline lookup yields CDR1 SQVTM and CDR2 ANQGSEA. The CDR3 spans 11 residues. CDR3 residues: CSVRQQETQYF. The CDR3 coding sequence is TGCAGCGTTAGACAGCAAGAGACCCAGTACTTC. Filled out from reference TRBV29-1 and TRBJ2-5, the complete variable domain reads SAVISQKPSRDICQRGTSLTIQCQVDSQVTMMFWYRQQPGQSLTLIATANQGSEATYESGFVIDKFPISRPNLTFSTLTVSNMSPEDSSIYLCSVRQQETQYFGPGTRLLVL.

J is TRBJ2-3 and V is TRBV7-2, with no clear D. The CDR3 runs to 14 residues. Trimming removed 5 bases at V and 2 bases at J, with 11 bases between. The V gene's germline CDR1 is SGHTA and CDR2 FQGNSA. CDR3 in amino acids: CASSPSDSTDTQYF. CDR3 DNA sequence: TGTGCCAGCAGCCCCAGTGACTCCACAGATACGCAGTATTTT. Using reference TRBV7-2 and TRBJ2-3 for the parts outside the CDR3, the full variable domain is GAGVSQSPSNKVTEKGKDVELRCDPISGHTALYWYRQSLGQGLEFLIYFQGNSAPDKSGLPSDRFSAERTGGSVSTLTIQRTQQEDSAVYLCASSPSDSTDTQYFGPGTRLTVL.

There are many counts of this clonotype. This rearrangement joins TRBV11-2 to TRBJ1-1, with D hard to call. Germline CDR1 and CDR2: SGHAT and FQNNGV. V was shortened by 1 base and J by 0 bases, with 12 bases between the two germline ends. This CDR3 is 16 amino acids long. This chain's CDR3 is CASSLVADGMNTEAFF. The CDR3 DNA reads as TGTGCCAGCAGCTTAGTGGCGGACGGCATGAACACTGAAGCTTTCTTT. The full variable domain, rest sourced from reference TRBV11-2 and TRBJ1-1, is EAGVAQSPRYKIIEKRQSVAFWCNPISGHATLYWYQQILGQGPKLLIQFQNNGVVDDSQLPKDRFSAERLKGVDSTLKIQPAKLEDSAVYLCASSLVADGMNTEAFFGQGTRLTVV.

This clonotype has a handful of counts. The rearrangement joins TRBV11-2 to TRBJ2-7, with 7 positions matching TRBD2. The CDR3 contains 15 residues. J gave up 2 bases and V 3 bases, and 7 bases lay outside the gene matches. Germline CDR1 and CDR2: SGHAT and FQNNGV. CDR3 amino acids: CASSLGGGPTYEQYF. CDR3 sequence (DNA): TGTGCCAGCAGCTTGGGCGGGGGACCTACCTACGAGCAGTACTTC. The variable domain in full, completed from reference TRBV11-2 and TRBJ2-7, reads EAGVAQSPRYKIIEKRQSVAFWCNPISGHATLYWYQQILGQGPKLLIQFQNNGVVDDSQLPKDRFSAERLKGVDSTLKIQPAKLEDSAVYLCASSLGGGPTYEQYFGPGTRLTVT.

This clonotype appeared many times. The chain joins TRBV28 to TRBJ2-7; D gene uncertain. Looked up from germline, CDR1 is MDHEN and CDR2 is SYDVKM. The CDR3 extends over 13 amino acids. Trimming pared 6 bases from V and 6 bases from J, leaving 15 bases between. DNA for the CDR3: TGTGCCAGCAGCTCCGGCTGGGTCCCCGAGCAGTACGTC. It codes for CASSSGWVPEQYV.

This clonotype was recorded a few times. V usage is TRBV5-1 and J usage is TRBJ2-3; no clear D. The CDR3 extends over 12 amino acids. Trimming cost V 0 bases and J 5 bases, with 4 bases left between them. Germline V lookup: CDR1 SGHRS, CDR2 YFSETQ. CDR3 loop: CASSLALDTQYF. Here the CDR3 DNA reads TGCGCCAGCAGCTTGGCCCTAGATACGCAGTATTTT.

This clonotype was counted between two and nine times. The CDR3 coding sequence is TGCGCCAGCAGCCAAGATGCAGGGGGCAGGAGCTCCTACAATGAGCAGTTCTTC. It is translated as CASSQDAGGRSSYNEQFF. The chain employs TRBV4-3 and TRBJ2-1, with 8 bases identical to TRBD1. This CDR3 is built from 18 residues. Germline V CDR1 and CDR2: LGHNA, YSLEER. V was pared by 0 bases and J by 0 bases, with 7 bases of the junction left unmatched.

The sample holds a few counts of this clonotype. The rearrangement links TRBV9 to TRBJ1-1, with a possible D match to TRBD1 (6 bases). From germline, CDR1 is SGDLS and CDR2 YYNGEE. The CDR3 is made up of 14 amino acids. The V end lost 0 bases, the J end lost 0 bases, and 6 bases lay between the germline ends. CDR3 amino acids: CASSVDRVNTEAFF. DNA for the CDR3: TGTGCCAGCAGCGTAGACAGGGTGAACACTGAAGCTTTCTTT.